This is a list of T cell receptor beta chains from one sample in a study of regulatory T cells in long-lasting Graves disease. Via MiXCR, TCRdb re-called the multiplex PCR reads, giving one row per CDR3 protein. The data show a few hundred thousand distinct CDR3 sequences, around 15% seen once. The same specimen was also included in a second study, on T cells in Graves' hyperthyroidism and ophthalmopathy.

Sequenced here: peripheral blood mononuclear cells (PBMCs), sampled at new diagnosis, from a patient treated with antithyroid drugs. The receptor set was obtained from a woman aged 45-60 years with Graves disease. Each CDR3 is given with its conserved first and last residue. Each record gives: J gene, D gene, clone size, V gene, CDR3 DNA, CDR3 protein. A D gene is named only where the DNA matches it firmly. Not all rows give a size; the values are once, few, many and, for expanded clones, a class.

J gene: TRBJ2-5
D gene: .
clone size: few
V gene: TRBV5-1
CDR3 DNA: TGCGCCAGCAGCTTGTTGGGACAAGGACGCACCCAGTACTTC
CDR3 protein: CASSLLGQGRTQYF

J gene: TRBJ1-1
D gene: .
clone size: many
V gene: TRBV6-5
CDR3 DNA: TGTGCCAGCAGTTACGGGCGGATGAACACTGAAGCTTTCTTT
CDR3 protein: CASSYGRMNTEAFF

J gene: TRBJ1-5
D gene: .
clone size: few
V gene: TRBV12-3/TRBV12-4
CDR3 DNA: TGTGCCAGCAGCTCTCACAGGGATAATCAGCCCCAGCATTTT
CDR3 protein: CASSSHRDNQPQHF

J gene: TRBJ1-5
D gene: .
clone size: .
V gene: TRBV4-1
CDR3 DNA: TGCGCCAGCAGCCAAGGAGGGGTTGGTCAGCCCCAGCATTTT
CDR3 protein: CASSQGGVGQPQHF

J gene: TRBJ2-2
D gene: .
clone size: .
V gene: TRBV7-6
CDR3 DNA: TGTGCCAGCAGCTCACTTCTCCCGAACACCGGGGAGCTGTTTTTT
CDR3 protein: CASSSLLPNTGELFF

J gene: TRBJ2-3
D gene: TRBD2
clone size: few
V gene: TRBV19
CDR3 DNA: TGTGCCAGTAGCTCTAAACTAGCGGGAGTTACAGATACGCAGTATTTT
CDR3 protein: CASSSKLAGVTDTQYF

J gene: TRBJ2-3
D gene: .
clone size: many
V gene: TRBV29-1
CDR3 DNA: TGCAGCGTTGAGCCTCCATTCGCGAGGAGCACAGATACGCAGTATTTT
CDR3 protein: CSVEPPFARSTDTQYF

J gene: TRBJ2-2
D gene: .
clone size: .
V gene: TRBV9
CDR3 DNA: TGTGCCAGCAGCGGACTGATCACCGGGGAGCTGTTTTTT
CDR3 protein: CASSGLITGELFF

J gene: TRBJ1-6
D gene: .
clone size: few
V gene: TRBV9
CDR3 DNA: TGTGCCAGCAACGTAGGACAAAATGTACCCCCTAATTCACCCCTCCACTTT
CDR3 protein: CASNVGQNVPPNSPLHF

J gene: TRBJ1-4
D gene: .
clone size: .
V gene: TRBV6-9
CDR3 DNA: TGTGCCAGCAGTTACTCCCCGAGGGGGGAGGATGAAAAACTGTTTTTT
CDR3 protein: CASSYSPRGEDEKLFF

J gene: TRBJ2-1
D gene: TRBD2
clone size: many
V gene: TRBV12-3/TRBV12-4
CDR3 DNA: TGTGCCAGCACTCCTGGCACTAGCGGGATCAATGAGCAGTTCTTC
CDR3 protein: CASTPGTSGINEQFF

J gene: TRBJ1-5
D gene: .
clone size: .
V gene: TRBV6-2/TRBV6-3
CDR3 DNA: TGTGCCAGCAGTGAAGGTCGGGACCGCGCCCCTTTCAATCAGCCCCAGCATTTT
CDR3 protein: CASSEGRDRAPFNQPQHF

J gene: TRBJ2-7
D gene: .
clone size: .
V gene: TRBV4-1
CDR3 DNA: TGCGCCAGCAGCCACAGGGACTTAAGCTCCTACGAGCAGTACTTC
CDR3 protein: CASSHRDLSSYEQYF

J gene: TRBJ2-1
D gene: TRBD2
clone size: many
V gene: TRBV7-2
CDR3 DNA: TGTGCCAGCAGCTTAGGGTGGGCTAGCGGGAGGGGAAATGAGCAGTTCTTC
CDR3 protein: CASSLGWASGRGNEQFF

J gene: TRBJ1-1
D gene: .
clone size: many
V gene: TRBV18
CDR3 DNA: TGTGCCAGCTCACCATCACAGGGAACGGACACTGAAGCTTTCTTT
CDR3 protein: CASSPSQGTDTEAFF